This T cell receptor (beta chain) was identified during a study of cytomegalovirus exposure and HLA in healthy donors. The germline CDR1 and CDR2 sequences are SGHTA and FQGNSA. This CDR3 has 13 residues. V was pared by 1 base and J by 6 bases, with 9 bases between. Sequencing was performed with immunoSEQ multiplex PCR; in TCRdb, only in-frame clones are kept and a portion is missing. The table includes 100,000 to 150,000 clones, roughly 90% detected once. The sequenced sample consisted of PBMCs. This sequence originates from a woman aged 18 to 35 in good health and CMV-seronegative. V and J are TRBV7-2 and TRBJ1-1, with D hard to call. CDR3 residues: CASSLEVRAEAFF. DNA for the CDR3: TGTGCCAGCAGCTTAGAAGTGAGGGCTGAAGCTTTCTTT.